The subject of this entry is one T cell receptor beta chain. Which antigen it targets is not known. Nothing much larger sits one base from this clone, and base qualities are not available. The entry originates in a study of T cells and copy number aberrations in small-cell lung cancer (dated by TCRdb to about 2021). General notes on the study: Whole-exome sequencing of the same tumor regions was paired with TCR repertoire sequencing so that T cell metrics could be related to mutations and copy number aberrations. Tumor TCR data existed for under 20 patients, while about 13 patients had TCR data covering both tumor and normal tissue.

What the work shows at the level of the full study, not this receptor alone: The study was limited by a small sample size because surgical resection is uncommon in small-cell lung cancer, and the findings require validation. Every specimen was formalin-fixed paraffin-embedded tissue, a material known to introduce sequencing artifacts. Tumor T-cell density, richness and clonality were negatively correlated with higher copy number aberration burden. High heterogeneity of the TCR repertoire was observed across regions, with about 79.9-97.7% of clones restricted to a single region, representing a lower overlap than in localized NSCLC. Lower T-cell density, richness and clonality were observed in tumors than in adjacent lung tissue, although the difference in density was not significant.

The donors were limited-stage small-cell lung cancer patients who had surgical resection in Hangzhou, China, between the late 2000s and the early 2020s. Every donor went straight to surgery with no preoperative chemotherapy or radiotherapy, and no donor was given immunotherapy either before or after surgery. All 19 patients in the sequenced cohort were identified as smokers or heavy second-hand smokers. To represent spatial heterogeneity of the primary tumors, three regions were collected from each tumor FFPE block using a grid approach. Tumor regions were macrodissected for enrichment of malignant cells, and only regions expected to yield at least 150 ng DNA were selected. To characterize heterogeneity of the T cell repertoire, the study applied multi-region TCR-beta sequencing to resected limited-stage small-cell lung cancers and to tumor-adjacent lung tissue. The AllPrep DNA/RNA FFPE Kit (Qiagen) was used to extract genomic DNA from the FFPE tissue.

The immunoSEQ hsTCRB Kit, with multiplexed V- and J-gene primers, was used to amplify TCR-beta CDR3 regions from genomic DNA. Unique DNA barcodes were added in a second PCR, and the samples were pooled together with a negative control and a positive control. Sequencing of the pooled TCR-beta libraries was performed on an Illumina MiSeq using a 150-cycle paired-end protocol. The authors' analysis ran thus. Adaptive Biotechnologies processed the raw sequencing data and produced a report containing normalized, annotated TCR-beta repertoires. T-cell density was calculated by normalizing TCR-beta templates to usable DNA, with usable DNA estimated through amplification of housekeeping genes. Richness was the count of unique rearrangements, and clonality was defined as 1 minus Pielou's evenness. Three measures quantified intratumor TCR heterogeneity between regions: the Jaccard index, the Morisita overlap index, and the proportion of shared top-20 clonotypes. TCRdb re-hosts the immuneACCESS table, in-frame sequences only. Its copies lack some clones; in the studies checked, an unresolved V gene accounts for under half of them, and the cause for the rest is not known. V and J calls and clone size are as listed in that table; D and trimming were resolved from the DNA. Counted in this sample were about 1,300 clones; roughly 80% of them appeared once. Jointly, the top ten make up around 2.9% of the sample.

This sequence was found in a woman aged 45-60 years with small cell lung cancer. Sequenced sample: tumor tissue.

The CDR3 region reads CASSQEPGLGEQYF. The nucleotide sequence reads TGCGCCAGCAGCCAAGAACCGGGGTTGGGGGAGCAGTACTTC. The chain uses TRBV4-3 and TRBJ2-7, and perhaps TRBD2 as D gene, on 5 matching bases. The CDR3 holds 14 amino acids from the cysteine to the phenylalanine. Only the CDR3 portion is preserved as DNA: 42 bases, with reading frame beginning at the first base. V and J lose 0 bases and 7 bases, and a span of 13 bases separates them. The germline V gene encodes CDR1 LGHNA and CDR2 YSLEER.